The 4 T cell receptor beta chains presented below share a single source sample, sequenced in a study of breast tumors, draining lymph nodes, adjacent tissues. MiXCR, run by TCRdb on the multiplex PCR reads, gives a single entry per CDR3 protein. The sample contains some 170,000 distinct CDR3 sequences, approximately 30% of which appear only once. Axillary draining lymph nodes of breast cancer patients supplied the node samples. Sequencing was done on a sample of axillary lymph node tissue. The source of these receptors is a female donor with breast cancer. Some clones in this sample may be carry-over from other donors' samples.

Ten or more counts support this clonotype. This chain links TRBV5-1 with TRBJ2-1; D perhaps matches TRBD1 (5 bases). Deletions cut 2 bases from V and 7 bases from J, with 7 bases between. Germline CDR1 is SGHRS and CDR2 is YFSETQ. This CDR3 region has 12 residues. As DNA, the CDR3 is TGCGCCAGCAGCTTCAGGGAAAATGAGCAGTTCTTC. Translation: CASSFRENEQFF.

The CDR3 reads CSAPLQAGANVLTF. The CDR3 DNA reads TGCAGTGCTCCTCTACAGGCAGGGGCCAACGTCCTGACTTTC. This chain joins TRBV20-1 and TRBJ2-6; TRBD1 is a possible D gene (5 bases). This CDR3 has 14 residues. Germline assignment: CDR1 DFQATT and CDR2 SNEGSKA (reference sequence). Trimming took off 5 bases at V and 4 bases at J, with 12 bases between the two ends.

The CDR3 is CASRTNREPQHF. CDR3 DNA sequence: TGTGCCAGCAGGACTAACAGGGAACCCCAGCATTTT. The chain employs TRBV27 and TRBJ1-5; tentatively, D is TRBD1 (6 bases). The germline CDR1 and CDR2 sequences are MNHEY and SMNVEV (reference sequence). Trimming stripped 6 bases from V and 10 bases from J, with 13 bases between. The CDR3 runs to 12 residues.

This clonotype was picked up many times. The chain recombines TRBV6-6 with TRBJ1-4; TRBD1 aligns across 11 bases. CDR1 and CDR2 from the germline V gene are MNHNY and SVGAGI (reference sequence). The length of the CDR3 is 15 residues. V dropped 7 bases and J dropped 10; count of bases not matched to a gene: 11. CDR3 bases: TGTGCCAGCAAGGCGGCGGGACAGGGGGTTGGAAAACTGTTTTTT. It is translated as CASKAAGQGVGKLFF.